The source of this T cell receptor beta chain is a study of CD8+ T cells in alopecia areata. Study overall: Treated patients' severity was scored by percentage of affected scalp area.

The treatment: oral pan-JAK inhibitor, 5-10 mg twice daily. Study observations and caveats: Tofacitinib significantly reduced both scalp clonality and expanded CD8+ clones among the top 100. There were also resident alphabeta T cells of normal skin sequenced in scalp samples.

TCR sequencing used cDNA made by reverse transcription of extracted RNA. Profiling relied on immunoSEQ multiplex PCR, and the TCRdb table lists in-frame clones only, not all of them. Of roughly 120,000 clones in the sample, roughly 60% were seen once. Details on this clone: No antigen is known for it.

The source is a human donor with alopecia areata. Source: CD8+ T cells sorted from blood, taken at week 4, from a patient treated with tofacitinib.

Here the CDR3 reads CASSNPEGGYTDTQYF. In DNA form, the CDR3 reads TGTGCCAGCAGTAACCCCGAGGGGGGCTATACAGATACGCAGTATTTT. V and J are TRBV2 and TRBJ2-3; D may be TRBD1 or TRBD2 (6 bases each). Germline assignment: CDR1 SNHLY and CDR2 FYNNEI. The CDR3 runs 16 residues. Trimming left V 5 bases short and J 3 bases short, with 18 bases between.